The 25 T cell receptor beta chains given below trace back to one sample, sequenced in a study of T cell changes during pregnancy in multiple sclerosis. The repertoire was sequenced with immunoSEQ multiplex PCR; TCRdb's copy has only in-frame clones and lacks some. This table holds 70,000 or so clones, around nine tenths found once. The specimen comprised CD4+ T cells from peripheral blood mononuclear cells, sampled after pregnancy. These receptors all come from a female donor with multiple sclerosis, enrolled in a pregnancy study.

The chain links TRBV5-6 to TRBJ2-5, with TRBD2 identical over 9 bases. The V gene end was trimmed by 5 bases and the J gene end by 5 bases; junction bases not matched to a gene: 7. In germline, CDR1 is SGHDT, CDR2 YYEEEE. The CDR3 contains 14 residues. The CDR3 bases are TGTGCCAGCAGTCTAGCGGGACTGTGGGAGACCCAGTACTTC. Translating it yields CASSLAGLWETQYF.

V usage is TRBV5-1 and J usage is TRBJ2-3, with D maybe TRBD1 (6 bases). V shed 0 bases and J shed 1 base, with 9 bases lying between them. This CDR3 comprises 15 residues. CDR1 is SGHRS and CDR2 is YFSETQ in the germline V gene. For the CDR3, the DNA is TGCGCCAGCAGCTTGGACAGGGCGGGCACAGATACGCAGTATTTT. This encodes CASSLDRAGTDTQYF.

The V call is TRBV2, the J call TRBJ2-3, with 9 bases fitting TRBD2. This CDR3 region has 17 residues. Losses at the gene ends were 3 bases for V and 4 bases for J; bases not matched to a gene: 11. Per the germline V gene, CDR1 is SNHLY and CDR2 is FYNNEI. The CDR3 region is CASSDLGGRADPDTQYF. The CDR3 bases are TGTGCCAGCAGTGACTTAGGCGGGAGGGCCGACCCAGATACGCAGTATTTT.

This clone came up once. The chain has TRBV7-9 and TRBJ2-3, with 7 bases lining up with TRBD1. The V segment lost 4 bases and the J segment 0 bases; nucleotides outside the gene matches: 4. Germline CDR1 and CDR2: SEHNR and FQNEAQ (reference sequence). The CDR3 length is 15 residues. DNA for the CDR3: TGTGCCAGCAGCTCTTGGGACAGCAGCACAGATACGCAGTATTTT. Translated: CASSSWDSSTDTQYF.

The chain is built from TRBV7-8 and TRBJ1-1; D not certain. Germline CDR1 and CDR2: SGHVS and FQNEAQ. With 8 bases removed from V and 5 bases from J, the gap between germline ends came to 18 bases. The CDR3 has 14 amino acids. The CDR3 nucleotides read TGTGCCAGCGCCCTGCCCGGGGATCAAACTGAAGCTTTCTTT. Residues: CASALPGDQTEAFF.

J is TRBJ1-1 and V is TRBV5-4, with D possibly being TRBD1 (5 bases). CDR1 SGHNT and CDR2 YYREEE come from the germline V gene (reference sequence). This CDR3 is 15 amino acids long. V shed 9 bases and J shed 1 base, with 19 bases lying between them. The CDR3 region is CATKEARGRNTEAFF. The CDR3 DNA follows: TGTGCCACTAAAGAGGCCCGGGGGAGGAACACTGAAGCTTTCTTT.

This chain uses TRBV9 with TRBJ2-3, with 12 nucleotides matching TRBD2. The CDR3 is made up of 15 amino acids. CDR1 is SGDLS, CDR2 YYNGEE, per germline. V lost 4 bases to trimming and J lost 2 bases; unmatched junction nucleotides: 2. CDR3 region: CASSRTSGVTDTQYF. The CDR3 DNA sequence: TGTGCCAGCAGCAGGACTAGCGGGGTCACAGATACGCAGTATTTT.

V is TRBV10-3 and J is TRBJ2-3; D uncertain. CDR3 size: 14 residues. The germline V gene encodes CDR1 ENHRY and CDR2 SYGVKD. V lost 4 bases and J 6 bases, leaving 14 bases between the germline ends. CDR3: CAISAESQLDTQYF. The CDR3 DNA reads TGTGCCATCAGTGCCGAATCTCAACTGGATACGCAGTATTTT.

This chain connects TRBV5-1 to TRBJ1-3, with 9 bases that match TRBD1. The CDR3 length is 15 residues. Germline CDR1 is SGHRS and CDR2 is YFSETQ. The trim removed 6 bases at V and 4 bases at J, leaving 8 bases unmatched. CDR3: CASTRDRALGNTIYF. CDR3 DNA sequence: TGCGCCAGCACCCGGGACAGGGCCCTAGGAAACACCATATATTTT.

The chain combines TRBV19 with TRBJ1-5, with D perhaps TRBD1 (6 bases). The CDR3 length is 15 residues. Per the germline V gene, CDR1 is LNHDA and CDR2 is SQIVND (reference sequence). Trimming removed 6 bases from V and 0 bases from J, with 12 bases in between. The chain's CDR3 is CASRMRQDSNQPQHF. CDR3 nucleotides: TGTGCCAGTAGAATGAGACAGGATAGCAATCAGCCCCAGCATTTT.

The genes are TRBV6-5 and TRBJ1-1, with D perhaps TRBD1 (6 bases). The germline gives CDR1 MNHEY, CDR2 SVGAGI. V was cut by 0 bases and J by 4 bases, with 9 bases left in between. The CDR3 runs to 14 residues. CDR3 residues: CASSYSQGSTEAFF. CDR3 DNA sequence: TGTGCCAGCAGTTACTCGCAGGGGAGCACTGAAGCTTTCTTT.

This sequence joins TRBV5-1 and TRBJ2-7, with 8 bases matching TRBD1. Germline loops: CDR1 SGHRS, CDR2 YFSETQ. The J segment lost 7 bases and the V segment lost 4 bases, leaving 7 bases of the junction unmatched. The CDR3 has 13 amino acids. The CDR3 loop is CASSPQGANEQYF. CDR3 DNA sequence: TGCGCCAGCAGCCCCCAGGGGGCAAATGAGCAGTACTTC.

This chain connects TRBV4-1 to TRBJ1-5; 10 bases are shared with TRBD1. The germline gives CDR1 MGHRA, CDR2 YSYEKL. Trimming at V came to 3 bases and at J to 7 bases, leaving 6 bases not matched to a gene. This CDR3 comprises 15 residues. In DNA, the CDR3 is TGCGCCAGCAGCCAGATGACAGGGGGCGAGCAGCCCCAGCATTTT. Its protein is CASSQMTGGEQPQHF.

The V gene is TRBV7-8, the J gene TRBJ2-2, with TRBD2 identical over 10 bases. The length of the CDR3 is 19 residues. Unmatched junction bases numbered 14, after V lost 0 bases and J lost 7 bases. CDR1 and CDR2 (germline): SGHVS, FQNEAQ. The CDR3 region has the DNA TGTGCCAGCAGCTTAGCGGGTAGCGGGGGGCCCCTCGGGGGCGGGGAGCTGTTTTTT. It specifies CASSLAGSGGPLGGGELFF.

This chain links TRBV5-5 with TRBJ2-5; 9 nucleotides agree with TRBD1. The CDR3 loop spans 14 amino acids. Germline values: CDR1 SGHKS, CDR2 YYEKEE (reference sequence). Germline trimming cut 4 bases from V and 7 bases from J; bases unmatched to any gene: 8. The CDR3 loop is CASSAGTGRRTQYF. CDR3 in DNA: TGTGCCAGCAGCGCGGGGACAGGGCGGCGGACCCAGTACTTC.

V usage is TRBV5-1 and J usage is TRBJ2-5, with TRBD2 matching over 10 bases. Germline V gene lookup returns CDR1 SGHRS and CDR2 YFSETQ. There are 18 residues in the CDR3. V gave up 0 bases and J gave up 0 bases; unmatched junction bases: 8. Here the CDR3 DNA reads TGCGCCAGCAGCTTGGCCGGGAGTAGCGGGGGGTACCAAGAGACCCAGTACTTC. It translates to CASSLAGSSGGYQETQYF.

The CDR3 loop is CASSRSPGTSGNEQFF. The CDR3 DNA reads as TGCGCCAGCAGCCGGAGCCCCGGGACTAGTGGCAATGAGCAGTTCTTC. The rearrangement uses TRBV5-1 and TRBJ2-1; 8 nucleotides agree with TRBD2. Germline V gene lookup returns CDR1 SGHRS and CDR2 YFSETQ. This CDR3 contains 16 residues. J was trimmed by 6 bases and V by 4 bases; bases with no gene match: 12.

CDR3 region: CASGGPGGQYF. The CDR3 DNA reads as TGTGCCAGCGGGGGTCCCGGGGGGCAGTACTTC. The genes are TRBV2 and TRBJ2-7, with D perhaps matching TRBD2 (6 bases). CDR1 is SNHLY and CDR2 is FYNNEI in the germline V gene. The CDR3 length is 11 residues. Trimming pared 8 bases from V and 9 bases from J, leaving 14 bases between. Looking up the rest from reference TRBV2 and TRBJ2-7 gives the full variable domain: EPEVTQTPSHQVTQMGQEVILRCVPISNHLYFYWYRQILGQKVEFLVSFYNNEISEKSEIFDDQFSVERPDGSNFTLKIRSTKLEDSAMYFCASGGPGGQYFGPGTRLTVT.

This chain connects TRBV2 to TRBJ2-7, with TRBD2 identical over 11 bases. Looked up from germline, CDR1 is SNHLY and CDR2 is FYNNEI. V trimming: 2 bases; J trimming: 2 bases; junction bases outside the gene matches: 5. The CDR3 extends over 16 amino acids. CDR3 amino acids: CASSEIVLAGAYEQYF. The CDR3 DNA follows: TGTGCCAGCAGTGAAATTGTACTAGCGGGAGCCTACGAGCAGTACTTC.

This sequence joins TRBV5-6 and TRBJ2-1, with 9 nucleotides matching TRBD1. Trimming at V came to 4 bases and at J to 0 bases, leaving 8 bases not matched to a gene. The CDR3 covers 17 residues. Germline V lookup: CDR1 SGHDT, CDR2 YYEEEE. The CDR3, as DNA: TGTGCCAGCAGCATCCGGACAGGGGCTATCTCCTACAATGAGCAGTTCTTC. Encoded protein: CASSIRTGAISYNEQFF.

This clone appeared a single time. The V gene is TRBV5-1, the J gene TRBJ2-7; D not resolved. Germline lookup yields CDR1 SGHRS and CDR2 YFSETQ. The CDR3 contains 17 residues. V was shortened by 0 bases and J by 1 base, with 17 bases between the two germline ends. The CDR3: CASSLGIQSRFSYEQYF. CDR3 sequence (DNA): TGCGCCAGCAGCTTGGGAATCCAGTCCCGTTTTTCCTACGAGCAGTACTTC.

V and J are TRBV9 and TRBJ1-3; tentative D call: TRBD1 (5 bases). Germline V lookup: CDR1 SGDLS, CDR2 YYNGEE. This CDR3 region has 16 residues. The V end lost 0 bases, the J end lost 0 bases, and 10 bases lay between the germline ends. The CDR3 region is CASSVGARASGNTIYF. The CDR3 DNA follows: TGTGCCAGCAGCGTAGGGGCCAGGGCCTCTGGAAACACCATATATTTT.

The rearrangement joins TRBV6-1 to TRBJ1-5; a weak D match, TRBD1 (5 bases). The V gene's germline CDR1 is MNHNS and CDR2 SASEGT. V was trimmed by 9 bases and J by 2 bases, leaving 11 bases between them. This CDR3 comprises 13 residues. This CDR3 is CASGAQGNQPQHF. CDR3 coding DNA: TGTGCCAGTGGGGCCCAGGGCAATCAGCCCCAGCATTTT.

This chain connects TRBV9 to TRBJ2-3; D perhaps matches TRBD2 (5 bases). V was cut by 2 bases and J by 2 bases, with 15 bases left in between. The length of the CDR3 is 16 residues. Germline CDR1 is SGDLS and CDR2 is YYNGEE. The CDR3 spells CASSVFGEPSTDTQYF. The CDR3 DNA reads TGTGCCAGCAGCGTCTTCGGGGAACCATCCACAGATACGCAGTATTTT.

J is TRBJ2-7 and V is TRBV19; the match to TRBD1 covers 10 bases. This CDR3 is 16 amino acids long. V lost 3 bases and J lost 2; bases outside the gene matches: 7. Per germline, CDR1 LNHDA and CDR2 SQIVND (reference sequence). CDR3 loop: CASSMSGTGVTYEQYF. DNA of the CDR3: TGTGCCAGTAGTATGTCCGGGACAGGGGTTACCTACGAGCAGTACTTC. The variable domain in full, with the rest retrieved from reference TRBV19 and TRBJ2-7, is DGGITQSPKYLFRKEGQNVTLSCEQNLNHDAMYWYRQDPGQGLRLIYYSQIVNDFQKGDIAEGYSVSREKKESFPLTVTSAQKNPTAFYLCASSMSGTGVTYEQYFGPGTRLTVT.